This TCR beta chain is from a study of T cells in Graves' hyperthyroidism and ophthalmopathy. Regions amplified from RNA transcripts were the TCR beta CDR3 regions. Carried out on the TCR CDR3, a first-round RT-PCR used the HTBI primer set. Using its own MiXCR run on the multiplex PCR reads, TCRdb lists one record per CDR3 protein. The sample consists of about 280,000 distinct CDR3 sequences, less than 30% of them appearing once. When hyperthyroidism was first diagnosed, the blood sample was taken, preceding any ophthalmopathy symptoms. The CDR3 runs to 13 residues. From germline, CDR1 is LGHDT and CDR2 YNNKEL (reference sequence). The germline V and J ends were trimmed by 3 bases and 3 bases, with 9 bases remaining between them. This clonotype was seen many times. The antigen remains unidentified. Study-level points and caveats: Blood also held most thyroid clonotypes expanded beyond 0.001.

The sequenced material came from blood. The gene calls are TRBV3-1 and TRBJ2-7, with D uncertain. The clonotype was recovered from a man aged 40-49 years with Graves' hyperthyroidism that later progressed to Graves' ophthalmopathy. Here the CDR3 reads CASSHYSDYEQYF. The DNA for the CDR3 is TGTGCCAGCAGCCATTACTCTGACTACGAGCAGTACTTC.